This TCR beta chain was documented in a study of graft-versus-host responses after intestinal transplantation. Study-level background: Recipients had multivisceral, liver-intestinal, or isolated intestinal transplants. Every one of the recipients received anti-thymocyte globulin induction and afterwards took tacrolimus and steroids for around 3 years.

Turning to this clone: Its antigen is unidentified.

Data came from immunoSEQ multiplex PCR; TCRdb stores just in-frame clones and leaves some out. This sample has some 84,000 clones, with approximately 78% found just once. After removal of 3 bases from V and 11 bases from J, the junction contained 15 bases not matched to a gene. CDR1 SGHRS and CDR2 YFSETQ come from the germline V gene. The CDR3 is made up of 16 amino acids. Study findings and constraints: The authors found GvH clones in recipient marrow, some appearing first in ileum or blood. Early post-transplant falls in HvG clones accompanied the peak levels of circulating GvH clones.

The material sequenced was unstimulated CD4+ T cells sorted from spleen or lymph node cells, taken before intestinal transplant. The clonotype was recovered from a human donor who received an intestinal transplant. V is TRBV5-1 and J is TRBJ1-1; 11 bases fit TRBD1. CDR3 protein: CASSYGQGALPGEAFF. In DNA form, the CDR3 reads TGCGCCAGCAGCTACGGACAGGGGGCTCTCCCCGGGGAGGCTTTCTTT.